This T cell receptor (beta chain) derives from a study of T-cell memory formation after mild COVID-19. Study as a whole: Clustering of TCRs was largely donor specific.

This CDR3 is built from 13 residues. The V gene lost 4 bases and the J gene lost 5 bases, with 10 bases spanning the gap. CDR1 SGHTA and CDR2 FQGNSA come from the germline V gene. Findings and caveats of the study: Contracting clones from day 15 to 85 showed balanced CD4/CD8; later expanders favored CD4+. Mainly in CM and EM were contracting CD4+ clones; CD8+ were in EMRA. That cross-reactive memory joined was suggested by some responding clones appearing in pre-infection memory.

Notes on this clonotype: Its antigen is not identified.

Via MiXCR, TCRdb re-called the 5' RACE reads, giving one row per CDR3 protein. The sample includes about 290,000 distinct CDR3 sequences, about 16% seen only once; the top ten take roughly 22%. The TCR sequence derives from a man younger than 35 who had mild COVID-19 (a few samples of this study predate the infection). Cell type and time point are not known. The chain joins TRBV7-2 to TRBJ2-3; D is undetermined. The sequencing sample was made of PBMCs or a T cell subset sorted from them (not recorded which). For the CDR3, the DNA is TGTGCCAGCAGCTCCTCGGTTGGAGATACGCAGTATTTT. Translating it yields CASSSSVGDTQYF. Variable domain in full (rest from reference TRBV7-2 and TRBJ2-3): GAGVSQSPSNKVTEKGKDVELRCDPISGHTALYWYRQSLGQGLEFLIYFQGNSAPDKSGLPSDRFSAERTGGSVSTLTIQRTQQEDSAVYLCASSSSVGDTQYFGPGTRLTVL.